Listed below are T cell receptor beta chains from one sample, sequenced in a study of cytomegalovirus exposure and HLA in healthy donors. Libraries were prepared by immunoSEQ multiplex PCR; TCRdb keeps only in-frame clonotypes and omits some of them. The sample lists some 150,000 clones, about 81% seen once, with roughly 6.6% in the top ten. Sample: PBMCs. All receptors derive from a young man in good health and CMV-seronegative. The CDR3 runs from the conserved cysteine through the conserved F or W. A D gene is named only where the DNA matches it firmly. A clone size is listed for some rows: how often the clone was seen (once, few, many), or a class if it is expanded.

size: NA; D: TRBD1; V: TRBV27; J: TRBJ2-5; DNA: TGTGCCAGCAGTCTTACAGGGGTTGGAGAGACCCAGTACTTC; CDR3: CASSLTGVGETQYF
size: NA; D: TRBD2; V: TRBV2; J: TRBJ2-1; DNA: TGTGCCAGCAGTGAAGCGAGGACTAGCGGGGGGAACAATGAGCAGTTCTTC; CDR3: CASSEARTSGGNNEQFF
size: NA; D: TRBD1; V: TRBV7-3; J: TRBJ1-1; DNA: TGTGCCAGCAGCATCACAGGGGGTCCCGAAGCTTTCTTT; CDR3: CASSITGGPEAFF
size: NA; D: NA; V: TRBV2; J: TRBJ2-7; DNA: TGTGCCAGCAGTGAAGGCGCAAACGAGCAGTACTTC; CDR3: CASSEGANEQYF
size: few; D: TRBD1; V: TRBV2; J: TRBJ2-5; DNA: TGTGCCAGCAGTGGTGGACAGGGAGAGACCCAGTACTTC; CDR3: CASSGGQGETQYF
size: NA; D: NA; V: TRBV27; J: TRBJ1-2; DNA: TGTGCCAGCGGAGACAGCCTCGGTAACTATGGCTACACCTTC; CDR3: CASGDSLGNYGYTF
size: NA; D: NA; V: TRBV11-2; J: TRBJ2-7; DNA: TGTGCCAGCAGCTTAGGCCCCAGGGTCTACGAGCAGTACTTC; CDR3: CASSLGPRVYEQYF
size: few; D: TRBD1; V: TRBV5-6; J: TRBJ1-1; DNA: TGTGCCAGCAGGGAGGACAGGGGCGGTGAAGCTTTCTTT; CDR3: CASREDRGGEAFF
size: few; D: NA; V: TRBV18; J: TRBJ1-4; DNA: TGTGCCAGCTCCCCGGGTCAGTCCGGGACTAATGAAAAACTGTTTTTT; CDR3: CASSPGQSGTNEKLFF
size: NA; D: NA; V: TRBV6-1; J: TRBJ1-4; DNA: TGTGCCAGCAGTGGCTGGCCTCTGACAACTAATGAAAAACTGTTTTTT; CDR3: CASSGWPLTTNEKLFF
size: NA; D: NA; V: TRBV5-8; J: TRBJ2-7; DNA: TGTGCCAGCAGCCGGGGACTGAGCGAGCAGTACTTC; CDR3: CASSRGLSEQYF
size: once; D: NA; V: TRBV6-6; J: TRBJ2-6; DNA: TGTGCCAGTGCGGCGACGGTGACTTCTGGGGCCAACGTCCTGACTTTC; CDR3: CASAATVTSGANVLTF
size: NA; D: NA; V: TRBV10-3; J: TRBJ2-3; DNA: TGTGCCATCAGTGACTCCACAGATACGCAGTATTTT; CDR3: CAISDSTDTQYF
size: few; D: NA; V: TRBV7-9; J: TRBJ1-1; DNA: TGTGCCAGCAGCACAAGGGGGAACACTGAAGCTTTCTTT; CDR3: CASSTRGNTEAFF
size: few; D: TRBD1; V: TRBV4-1; J: TRBJ1-2; DNA: TGCGCCAGCAGCCCTAGGGACAGGGAGAGCTATGGCTACACCTTC; CDR3: CASSPRDRESYGYTF
size: NA; D: TRBD2; V: TRBV30; J: TRBJ2-2; DNA: TGTGCCTGGAGTGTACTAGCGGGAGGGGCCGGGGAGCTGTTTTTT; CDR3: CAWSVLAGGAGELFF
size: NA; D: NA; V: TRBV30; J: TRBJ1-3; DNA: TGTGCCTGGAGTGGGGGCAGAAGCTCTGGAAACACCATATATTTT; CDR3: CAWSGGRSSGNTIYF
size: NA; D: TRBD1; V: TRBV19; J: TRBJ2-7; DNA: TGTGCCAGTAGTAGGGGGACAGACGAGCAGTACTTC; CDR3: CASSRGTDEQYF
size: NA; D: TRBD1; V: TRBV5-4; J: TRBJ2-7; DNA: TGTGCCAGCAGCGGGGGGGGACAGGGCCACGAGCAGTACTTC; CDR3: CASSGGGQGHEQYF
size: NA; D: TRBD1; V: TRBV5-6; J: TRBJ1-2; DNA: TGTGCCAGCAAGACAGGGCCTAACTATGGCTACACCTTC; CDR3: CASKTGPNYGYTF
size: NA; D: TRBD2; V: TRBV27; J: TRBJ2-1; DNA: TGTGCCAGCAGTTTATCGGCTAGCGGGAAGCAGTTCTTC; CDR3: CASSLSASGKQFF
size: NA; D: NA; V: TRBV5-1; J: TRBJ1-1; DNA: TGCGCCAGCAGCCTTAACGAGGAGGGACCGATGAACACTGAAGCTTTCTTT; CDR3: CASSLNEEGPMNTEAFF
size: NA; D: NA; V: TRBV13; J: TRBJ1-1; DNA: TGTGCCAGCAGCTTCGAGGGACTTACGAACACTGAAGCTTTCTTT; CDR3: CASSFEGLTNTEAFF
size: NA; D: TRBD1; V: TRBV7-2; J: TRBJ1-2; DNA: TGTGCCAGCAGCTTCCGGGACAGGCCTATAGTTAACTATGGCTACACCTTC; CDR3: CASSFRDRPIVNYGYTF
size: NA; D: NA; V: TRBV18; J: TRBJ2-7; DNA: TGTGCCAGCTCAGACACCTACGAGCAGTACTTC; CDR3: CASSDTYEQYF
size: NA; D: NA; V: TRBV28; J: TRBJ2-6; DNA: TGTGCCAGCAGTTCGAGGACAGACCCTTTGGGGGGGGCCAACGTCCTGACTTTC; CDR3: CASSSRTDPLGGANVLTF
size: NA; D: NA; V: TRBV5-8; J: TRBJ1-4; DNA: TGTGCCAGCAGCTTGACGGGTTCTAATGAAAAACTGTTTTTT; CDR3: CASSLTGSNEKLFF
size: NA; D: TRBD1; V: TRBV28; J: TRBJ1-3; DNA: TGTGCCGGCAGCCTACCGACAGGGACTGGAAACACCATATATTTT; CDR3: CAGSLPTGTGNTIYF
size: NA; D: TRBD1; V: TRBV7-8; J: TRBJ1-1; DNA: TGTGCCAGCCGCGATAAATTGGGACAGCAGAACACTGAAGCTTTCTTT; CDR3: CASRDKLGQQNTEAFF
size: few; D: TRBD1; V: TRBV2; J: TRBJ1-2; DNA: TGTGCCAGCAGAGTCCCCGGGACAGTTTATGGCTACACCTTC; CDR3: CASRVPGTVYGYTF
size: NA; D: TRBD2; V: TRBV5-1; J: TRBJ2-3; DNA: TGCGCCAGCAGCGGACTAGCGGCCCAGGAGACGCAGTATTTT; CDR3: CASSGLAAQETQYF
size: NA; D: NA; V: TRBV4-1; J: TRBJ2-3; DNA: TGCGCCAGCAGCCGGTTATGGGGAGACCGCACAGATACGCAGTATTTT; CDR3: CASSRLWGDRTDTQYF
size: NA; D: NA; V: TRBV6-1; J: TRBJ1-3; DNA: TGTGCCAGCAGTGAACGAGGCGGACGGGGGAGATCTGGAAACACCATATATTTT; CDR3: CASSERGGRGRSGNTIYF
size: few; D: NA; V: TRBV29-1; J: TRBJ1-2; DNA: TGCAGCGTTAAACAGGGCAGTTTGACGATGGTCTACACCTTC; CDR3: CSVKQGSLTMVYTF
size: NA; D: NA; V: TRBV9; J: TRBJ1-2; DNA: TGTGCCAGCAGCGTAGGGGGCAGCCCTATCGACGGCTACACCTTC; CDR3: CASSVGGSPIDGYTF
size: NA; D: TRBD1; V: TRBV6-6; J: TRBJ1-5; DNA: TGTGCCAGCAGTTTATCTCAGGGGGACCAGCCCCAGCATTTT; CDR3: CASSLSQGDQPQHF
size: NA; D: TRBD1; V: TRBV7-9; J: TRBJ1-1; DNA: TGTGCCAGCAGATCATCCACAGGGGGTGGGAACACTGAAGCTTTCTTT; CDR3: CASRSSTGGGNTEAFF
size: NA; D: NA; V: TRBV5-5; J: TRBJ1-1; DNA: TGTGCCAGCAGCTGGGGGACTGGAATGAACACTGAAGCTTTCTTT; CDR3: CASSWGTGMNTEAFF